Sequencing of this T cell receptor beta chain was carried out in a study of T cell therapy after organ transplantation. Overall study results and limits: Nonresponder repertoires showed strong pretherapy expansions, barely changing post-therapy.

As concerns this clone: Its antigen is undetermined.

V was pared by 1 base and J by 2 bases, with 12 bases between. This CDR3 has 15 amino acids. From germline, CDR1 is MGHRA and CDR2 YSYEKL. The protocol was immunoSEQ multiplex PCR, while the TCRdb copy is restricted to in-frame clones and leaves out a portion. The data contain about 48,000 clones, over 90% of them seen just once; the ten biggest clones take up 3% to 3.5%. The clonotype was recovered from a human patient who had received a solid organ transplant and had CMV disease. V is TRBV4-1 and J is TRBJ2-7, with D tentatively TRBD2 (5 bases). Sequenced here: CD8+ T cells from blood, sampled before autologous CMV-specific T cell therapy. CDR3 residues: CASSQVLDFAYEQYF. CDR3 bases: TGCGCCAGCAGCCAAGTACTGGACTTCGCCTACGAGCAGTACTTC.